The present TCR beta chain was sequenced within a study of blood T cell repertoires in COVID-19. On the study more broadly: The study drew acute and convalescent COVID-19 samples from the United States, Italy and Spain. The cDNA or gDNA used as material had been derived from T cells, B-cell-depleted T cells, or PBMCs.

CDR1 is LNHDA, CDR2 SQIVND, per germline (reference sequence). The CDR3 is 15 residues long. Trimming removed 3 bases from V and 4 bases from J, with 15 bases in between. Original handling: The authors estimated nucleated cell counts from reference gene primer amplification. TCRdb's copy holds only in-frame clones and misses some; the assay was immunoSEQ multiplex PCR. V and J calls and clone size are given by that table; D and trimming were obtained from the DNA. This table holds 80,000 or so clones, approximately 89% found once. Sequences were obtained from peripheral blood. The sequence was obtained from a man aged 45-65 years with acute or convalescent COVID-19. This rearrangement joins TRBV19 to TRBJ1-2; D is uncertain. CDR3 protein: CASSITAGLSYGYTF. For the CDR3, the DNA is TGTGCCAGTAGTATCACGGCAGGCTTGTCCTATGGCTACACCTTC.